A selection of T cell receptor beta chains follows, all from one sample in a study of cytomegalovirus exposure and HLA in healthy donors. Here immunoSEQ multiplex PCR was the method, and the copy in TCRdb shows in-frame clones only, minus some. The repertoire includes some 64,000 clones, roughly 90% of them detected once, and around 1.5% sits in the top ten. The sequencing sample was made of PBMCs. Receptor source: a man under 40 in good health and CMV-seropositive. CDR3s include the opening cysteine and the closing phenylalanine or tryptophan. D genes are given only for firm matches. A clone size is listed for some rows: how often the clone was seen (once, few, many), or a class if it is expanded.

clone_size d_call j_call v_call cdr3_nt cdr3_aa
. TRBD2 TRBJ2-7 TRBV30 TGTGCCTGGAGTGTACGGCTAGCGGGTACCTACGAGCAGTACTTC CAWSVRLAGTYEQYF
. . TRBJ1-5 TRBV6-1 TGTGCCAGCAGTGAAGAAGGGCGACAGACCCAGCATTTT CASSEEGRQTQHF
. TRBD1 TRBJ2-7 TRBV2 TGTGCCAGCAGCGTAGGGACAGGCGACGAGCAGTACTTC CASSVGTGDEQYF
once TRBD2 TRBJ2-7 TRBV6-5 TGTGCCAGCAGTTACGGGGCGGGGGGTGCCTACGAGCAGTACTTC CASSYGAGGAYEQYF
. . TRBJ1-1 TRBV11-3 TGTGCCAGCAGCTACGGGTCCACAACTGTCCACACTGAAGCTTTCTTT CASSYGSTTVHTEAFF
. TRBD2 TRBJ2-1 TRBV28 TGTGCCAGCAGTTTAGTGACTAGCGATGAGCAGTTCTTC CASSLVTSDEQFF
once . TRBJ2-1 TRBV11-2 TGTGCCAGCAGCTTAGTGTCTAATGAGCAGTTCTTC CASSLVSNEQFF
once . TRBJ2-1 TRBV6-4 TGTGCCAGCAGTGACTCAGCGGGTCCTTACAATGAGCAGTTCTTC CASSDSAGPYNEQFF
. TRBD1 TRBJ2-2 TRBV9 TGTGCCAGCAGCACCCCATCGGACAGGGCCAACACCGGGGAGCTGTTTTTT CASSTPSDRANTGELFF
. . TRBJ2-3 TRBV5-6 TGTGCCAGCAGCTTGGTTGTTGGGCAAGATACGCAGTATTTT CASSLVVGQDTQYF
. TRBD2 TRBJ2-3 TRBV6-1 TGTGCCAGCAGTGTTTTGGCGGGGGCAGATACGCAGTATTTT CASSVLAGADTQYF
. . TRBJ2-2 TRBV5-8 TGTGCCAGCAGCTCGACAACGTCCTGGGACACCGGGGAGCTGTTTTTT CASSSTTSWDTGELFF
. . TRBJ2-2 TRBV6-5 TGTGCCAGCAGTGGGGAGCGAGGCCAGGAGCTGTTTTTT CASSGERGQELFF
. . TRBJ1-2 TRBV29-1 TGCAGCGTTTATAAGGGCAGCGGTACCTATGGCTACACCTTC CSVYKGSGTYGYTF
. . TRBJ2-2 TRBV11-1 TGTGCCAGCAGCTTAGGGCCCCCAGGGCGTGTCACCGGGGAGCTGTTTTTT CASSLGPPGRVTGELFF
. . TRBJ2-7 TRBV30 TGTGCCTGGAGTGTACATTACGAGCAGTACTTC CAWSVHYEQYF
. . TRBJ2-5 TRBV12-5 TGTGCTAGTGGTTCCAGACCATCAGGGGTAGAGACCCAGTACTTC CASGSRPSGVETQYF
. . TRBJ1-1 TRBV25-1 TGTGCCAGCAGGATGGGGGGGGGTGCCACTGAAGCTTTCTTT CASRMGGGATEAFF
. TRBD1 TRBJ1-1 TRBV27 TGTGCCAGCAGTTTAGCCCCCACAGGGGGCACTGAAGCTTTCTTT CASSLAPTGGTEAFF
few . TRBJ2-3 TRBV6-4 TGTGCCAGCAGTGACGGGAGCGGCACAGATACGCAGTATTTT CASSDGSGTDTQYF
. . TRBJ2-5 TRBV5-4 TGTGCCAGCAGCTTTACAGGGTTGGAGACCCAGTACTTC CASSFTGLETQYF
. TRBD1 TRBJ1-5 TRBV6-4 TGTGCCAGCAGCCCTGACAGGGCTCGTACTCAGCCCCAGCATTTT CASSPDRARTQPQHF
once . TRBJ1-1 TRBV6-5 TGTGCCAGCAGTATGGACAGTATGAACACTGAAGCTTTCTTT CASSMDSMNTEAFF
. TRBD2 TRBJ2-5 TRBV11-2 TGTGCCAGCAGCTTAGAAGTGGGAGGGGAGACCCAGTACTTC CASSLEVGGETQYF
. . TRBJ1-5 TRBV7-9 TGTGCCAGCAGCTTAGGGGCCCAGCCCCAGCATTTT CASSLGAQPQHF
. . TRBJ2-6 TRBV11-2 TGTGCCAGCAGCCCTGAGTTCTCTGGGGCCAACGTCCTGACTTTC CASSPEFSGANVLTF
. TRBD2 TRBJ2-7 TRBV5-1 TGCGCCAGCAGCTTGACACTAGCGGGAACCTACGAGCAGTACTTC CASSLTLAGTYEQYF
. TRBD1 TRBJ1-3 TRBV6-5 TGTGCCAGCACTGACAGGGAAGGTGGAAACACCATATATTTT CASTDREGGNTIYF
. . TRBJ1-1 TRBV9 TGTGCCAGCAGCGCCCCCGACGAGGGAAGGACTGAAGCTTTCTTT CASSAPDEGRTEAFF
. TRBD2 TRBJ2-2 TRBV5-5 TGTGCCAGCAGCTTGGCGAAAAAACTAGCGGGCACCGGGGAGCTGTTTTTT CASSLAKKLAGTGELFF
. . TRBJ1-1 TRBV28 TGTGCCAGCAGCCTTAGAAAGAACACTGAAGCTTTCTTT CASSLRKNTEAFF
. TRBD1 TRBJ1-1 TRBV28 TGTGCCAGCAGCTGGGACAGGGATCTTACGAACACTGAAGCTTTCTTT CASSWDRDLTNTEAFF
. TRBD1 TRBJ2-5 TRBV7-9 TGTGCCAGCAGCTCGACAGGGGTGGCAGAGACCCAGTACTTC CASSSTGVAETQYF
. . TRBJ1-4 TRBV11-2 TGTGCCAGCAGCATCGGACACGGAAAAAATGAAAAACTGTTTTTT CASSIGHGKNEKLFF
. TRBD1 TRBJ1-1 TRBV13 TGTGCCAGCAGCCCGCGGGACAGCTACACTGAAGCTTTCTTT CASSPRDSYTEAFF